Following are 21 T cell receptor beta chains from one sample sequenced in a study of technical replicates of blood from a handful of donors. The table came from immunoSEQ multiplex PCR; TCRdb's copy has only in-frame clones and leaves some out. The table records approximately 12,000 clones, around 95% of them present only once. The sequencing sample was made of PBMCs. These receptors were collected from a human donor in good health.

Regarding this clone: An end of the junction differs from the germline gene, which may be a read error. V and J are TRBV10-2 and TRBJ2-2; D unresolved. The V gene's germline CDR1 is WSHSY and CDR2 SAAADI. The CDR3 has 13 residues. CDR3: CASIAANPGELFF. For the CDR3, the DNA is TGCGCCAGCATTGCGGCGAACCCCGGGGAGCTGTTTTTT.

V is TRBV19 and J is TRBJ1-4, with TRBD1 matching over 7 bases. V dropped 5 bases and J dropped 5; count of bases not matched to a gene: 8. CDR3 length: 15 residues. Germline V gives CDR1 LNHDA, CDR2 SQIVND (reference sequence). The CDR3 sequence: CASSPGGTDNEKLFF. DNA of the CDR3: TGTGCCAGTAGTCCGGGGGGGACAGACAATGAAAAACTGTTTTTT.

This chain uses TRBV15 with TRBJ2-2, with TRBD2 matching over 10 bases. The germline gives CDR1 LNHNV, CDR2 YYDKDF (reference sequence). The CDR3 spans 20 residues. The V and J ends lost 0 bases and 0 bases, in that order; junction bases with no gene match: 10. The chain's CDR3 is CATSRDSPSGGDSNTGELFF. The CDR3 nucleotides are TGTGCCACCAGCAGAGATTCCCCTAGCGGGGGAGATTCGAACACCGGGGAGCTGTTTTTT.

This rearrangement joins TRBV29-1 to TRBJ2-1; possible D gene TRBD2, 6 bases. Germline assignment: CDR1 SQVTM and CDR2 ANQGSEA. Trimming stripped 4 bases from V and 1 base from J, with 11 bases between. CDR3 size: 14 residues. CDR3 sequence: CSVASEVSYNEQFF. The CDR3 bases are TGCAGCGTTGCTAGCGAGGTATCCTACAATGAGCAGTTCTTC.

This chain links TRBV25-1 with TRBJ2-3; TRBD2 matches 9 bases. The CDR3 runs to 18 residues. Trimming removed 1 base from V and 0 bases from J; junction bases left unmatched: 8. Looked up from germline, CDR1 is MGHDK and CDR2 is SYGVNS. In nucleotides, the CDR3 is TGTGCCAGCAGTGAATTCGTCGCTAGCGGGGCCAGCACAGATACGCAGTATTTT. It is translated as CASSEFVASGASTDTQYF.

The chain links TRBV6-5 to TRBJ1-1, with D perhaps TRBD1 (6 bases). CDR3 length: 15 residues. The germline CDR1 and CDR2 sequences are MNHEY and SVGAGI. V lost 8 bases, J lost 4 bases, and 20 bases lay in between. The CDR3 sequence is CASALDPRGATEAFF. CDR3 in DNA: TGTGCCAGCGCTCTGGACCCTCGGGGGGCCACTGAAGCTTTCTTT.

V and J are TRBV7-9 and TRBJ2-5; D may be TRBD2 (6 bases). The CDR3 runs to 15 residues. Germline CDR1 reads SEHNR; CDR2 reads FQNEAQ (reference sequence). Trimming stripped 2 bases from V and 5 bases from J, with 15 bases between. In DNA form, the CDR3 reads TGTGCCAGCAGCTTACTGGCCTCAAGCGGGGAGACCCAGTACTTC. It yields the protein CASSLLASSGETQYF.

V is TRBV2 and J is TRBJ2-4; D ambiguous. The V end lost 5 bases, the J end lost 0 bases, and 11 bases lay between the germline ends. Per the germline V gene, CDR1 is SNHLY and CDR2 is FYNNEI. The CDR3 covers 15 residues. CDR3 bases: TGTGCCAGCAGTCGGTCTGAAGTAGCCAAAAACATTCAGTACTTC. This gives the protein CASSRSEVAKNIQYF.

The rearrangement uses TRBV14 and TRBJ2-1, with D possibly being TRBD2 (6 bases). Germline CDR1 is SGHDN and CDR2 is FVKESK. V was shortened by 1 base and J by 4 bases, with 23 bases between the two germline ends. This CDR3 contains 19 residues. CDR3 region: CASSQVLFSGRYWYNEQFF. The CDR3 region has the DNA TGTGCCAGCAGCCAAGTTCTGTTTTCAGGGAGGTACTGGTACAATGAGCAGTTCTTC.

This clone has more than one count but fewer than ten. This chain links TRBV27 with TRBJ1-4, with D perhaps TRBD1 (6 bases). Trimming cost V 0 bases and J 6 bases, with 8 bases left between them. The CDR3 sequence is 14 residues long. Germline CDR1 is MNHEY and CDR2 is SMNVEV (reference sequence). The chain's CDR3 is CASSLSRGDEKLFF. CDR3 sequence (DNA): TGTGCCAGCAGTTTATCCAGGGGAGATGAAAAACTGTTTTTT.

The genes are TRBV10-3 and TRBJ2-1; D is ambiguous. The V end lost 3 bases, the J end lost 7 bases, and 16 bases lay between the germline ends. This CDR3 region has 15 residues. Looked up from germline, CDR1 is ENHRY and CDR2 is SYGVKD. CDR3 coding DNA: TGTGCCATCAGTGACACCGAGCCAAGTAAGAATGAGCAGTTCTTC. Its translation is CAISDTEPSKNEQFF.

The CDR3, as DNA: TGTGCCAGCAGCCCACTTAGAGCAGGGGGCTACAATGAGCAGTTCTTC. Translation gives CASSPLRAGGYNEQFF. V and J are TRBV5-6 and TRBJ2-1; 7 bases are shared with TRBD1. The CDR3 extends over 16 amino acids. Germline CDR1 reads SGHDT; CDR2 reads YYEEEE. V dropped 4 bases and J dropped 3; count of bases not matched to a gene: 10.

The gene calls are TRBV6-5 and TRBJ1-5, with 10 bases aligning to TRBD1. Germline CDR1 reads MNHEY; CDR2 reads SVGAGI. The CDR3 sequence is 14 residues long. Germline trimming cut 5 bases from V and 5 bases from J; bases unmatched to any gene: 3. CDR3 nucleotides: TGTGCCAGCAGTCAAGGGACAGGGGATCAGCCCCAGCATTTT. This codes for CASSQGTGDQPQHF.

The chain carries TRBV4-2 and TRBJ2-2; TRBD1 matches 8 bases. Germline trimming cut 3 bases from V and 0 bases from J; bases unmatched to any gene: 6. CDR1 LGHNA and CDR2 YNFKEQ come from the germline V gene. This CDR3 has 17 residues. CDR3 DNA sequence: TGTGCCAGCAGCCAGCGACCGGGACAGGCGAACACCGGGGAGCTGTTTTTT. Translated: CASSQRPGQANTGELFF.

This chain uses TRBV5-6 with TRBJ1-3, with TRBD1 as a possible D gene (5 bases). The germline V gene encodes CDR1 SGHDT and CDR2 YYEEEE. V dropped 4 bases and J dropped 0 bases, with 11 bases sitting between them. The CDR3 has 15 residues. The CDR3 region has the DNA TGTGCCAGCAGCCTCATGGGGGGCTCTGGAAACACCATATATTTT. It specifies CASSLMGGSGNTIYF.

The rearrangement links TRBV5-1 to TRBJ1-1; the match to TRBD1 covers 8 bases. V was clipped by 4 bases and J by 4 bases; unmatched bases: 9. The germline gives CDR1 SGHRS, CDR2 YFSETQ. The CDR3 contains 15 residues. The CDR3 DNA follows: TGCGCCAGCAGCGTATCCGGACAGGGAGTCACTGAAGCTTTCTTT. This translates into CASSVSGQGVTEAFF.

This chain uses TRBV10-3 with TRBJ2-3; TRBD2 aligns across 7 bases. Germline lookup yields CDR1 ENHRY and CDR2 SYGVKD. V was pared by 4 bases and J by 5 bases, with 3 bases of the junction left unmatched. The CDR3 has 13 amino acids. Here the CDR3 reads CAISVREQDTQYF. CDR3 DNA: TGTGCCATCAGTGTGCGGGAGCAAGATACGCAGTATTTT.

The gene calls are TRBV9 and TRBJ2-1; the D gene is possibly TRBD1 (6 bases). From germline, CDR1 is SGDLS and CDR2 YYNGEE. The CDR3 contains 14 residues. V lost 0 bases and J lost 4, with 8 bases in between. The CDR3 bases are TGTGCCAGCAGCGTAGGCCAGGGGTACAATGAGCAGTTCTTC. This translates into CASSVGQGYNEQFF. The whole variable domain, remainder taken from reference TRBV9 and TRBJ2-1, is DSGVTQTPKHLITATGQRVTLRCSPRSGDLSVYWYQQSLDQGLQFLIQYYNGEERAKGNILERFSAQQFPDLHSELNLSSLELGDSALYFCASSVGQGYNEQFFGPGTRLTVL.

This chain connects TRBV6-5 to TRBJ2-5; 7 nucleotides match TRBD1. CDR3 length: 14 residues. V lost 0 bases and J lost 3; bases outside the gene matches: 1. Germline assignment: CDR1 MNHEY and CDR2 SVGAGI. DNA for the CDR3: TGTGCCAGCAGTTACTCAGGACAGGAAGAGACCCAGTACTTC. This encodes CASSYSGQEETQYF.

The chain has TRBV29-1 and TRBJ2-3; 8 nucleotides line up with TRBD1. The CDR3 is 16 amino acids. V trimming: 0 bases; J trimming: 1 base; junction bases outside the gene matches: 6. The germline V gene has CDR1 SQVTM and CDR2 ANQGSEA. CDR3 sequence: CSVEDLKTGGTDTQYF. The CDR3 DNA sequence: TGCAGCGTTGAAGATCTGAAGACAGGGGGCACAGATACGCAGTATTTT.

The chain combines TRBV28 with TRBJ1-1, with TRBD1 matching 7 bases. The CDR3 covers 15 residues. Germline lookup yields CDR1 MDHEN and CDR2 SYDVKM. V lost 3 bases to trimming and J lost 0 bases; unmatched junction nucleotides: 4. CDR3 nucleotides: TGTGCCAGCAGTTTCTCTACAGGGGTGAACACTGAAGCTTTCTTT. Translation: CASSFSTGVNTEAFF.